This T cell receptor beta chain was obtained from a study of T cells in Graves' hyperthyroidism and ophthalmopathy. This clonotype was seen repeatedly, ten times or more. The junction differs from germline at one of its ends, possibly a read error. CDR1 and CDR2 from the germline V gene are SGHRS and YFSETQ. The CDR3 runs 17 residues. Patients with uncontrolled infections, other autoimmune diseases, pregnancy or lactation were excluded. Clinical symptoms, serum thyroxine and TRAb, thyroid ultrasound and orbital computed tomography together formed the diagnostic basis. There were TCR beta CDR3 regions amplified from RNA transcripts. First-round RT-PCR of the TCR CDR3 relied on the HTBI primer set. TCRdb called the multiplex PCR reads again in MiXCR, with one record for every CDR3 protein. The sample lists some 50,000 distinct CDR3 sequences, around 48% occurring once.

V gene TRBV5-1 combines with J gene TRBJ1-3; 7 bases are a match to TRBD1. Sequencing was done on a sample of blood. This clonotype was sampled from a woman between 45 and 65 years old with Graves' ophthalmopathy. CDR3: CASSLDGTASRLERFFF. The CDR3 DNA sequence: TGCGCCAGCAGCTTAGACGGGACAGCTTCTCGACTGGAGAGATTTTTTTTT.